The 30 T cell receptor beta chains in this list originate from one sample, sequenced in a study of blood T cell repertoires in COVID-19. TCRdb's table, derived via immunoSEQ multiplex PCR, lists solely in-frame clones and lacks some. The table records around 400,000 clones, just over 90% of them present only once. The sequenced sample was PBMCs or T cells enriched from blood (not recorded which). These receptors were taken from a woman aged 40 to 49 who had been exposed to COVID-19.

The chain recombines TRBV12-3 or TRBV12-4 with TRBJ1-1; D is ambiguous. V lost 4 bases and J lost 0, with 6 bases in between. CDR3 size: 13 residues. The CDR3 region has the DNA TGTGCCAGCAGTTCTAAAATGAACACTGAAGCTTTCTTT. Its protein product is CASSSKMNTEAFF.

The J gene is TRBJ1-1, the V gene TRBV5-4; tentative D call: TRBD1 (6 bases). V was pared by 4 bases and J by 5 bases, with 18 bases between. Germline V gene data show CDR1 as SGHNT and CDR2 as YYREEE (reference sequence). CDR3 size: 15 residues. The CDR3 DNA follows: TGTGCCAGCAGCCGTCAACAGGGTGAGGGGACTGAAGCTTTCTTT. It encodes CASSRQQGEGTEAFF.

The V and J genes are TRBV27 and TRBJ1-1, with D possibly matching TRBD1 (5 bases). Germline V lookup: CDR1 MNHEY, CDR2 SMNVEV (reference sequence). The CDR3 is 13 amino acids. V was pared by 7 bases and J by 5 bases, with 14 bases between. The DNA of the CDR3 is TGTGCCAGCACCAGGGTTGGGTGGACTGAAGCTTTCTTT. This translates into CASTRVGWTEAFF.

This chain uses TRBV18 with TRBJ1-1; 8 nucleotides align to TRBD1. This CDR3 has 13 amino acids. Germline V gene sequence: CDR1 KGHSH, CDR2 LQKENI. Losses at the gene ends were 6 bases for V and 3 bases for J; bases not matched to a gene: 3. The CDR3 loop reads CASSAGGDTEAFF. The CDR3 DNA reads as TGTGCCAGCTCGGCAGGGGGCGACACTGAAGCTTTCTTT.

The V and J genes are TRBV5-6 and TRBJ2-3; 7 bases line up with TRBD2. Germline V gene data show CDR1 as SGHDT and CDR2 as YYEEEE. J gave up 2 bases and V 0 bases, and 12 bases lay outside the gene matches. There are 18 residues in the CDR3. The CDR3 sequence: CASSLARGAGSFTDTQYF. The CDR3 DNA sequence: TGTGCCAGCAGCTTGGCGAGAGGAGCGGGGTCCTTCACAGATACGCAGTATTTT. The complete variable domain, with remaining parts taken from reference TRBV5-6 and TRBJ2-3, reads DAGVTQSPTHLIKTRGQQVTLRCSPKSGHDTVSWYQQALGQGPQFIFQYYEEEERQRGNFPDRFSGHQFPNYSSELNVNALLLGDSALYLCASSLARGAGSFTDTQYFGPGTRLTVL.

J is TRBJ2-1 and V is TRBV7-2, with D possibly being TRBD2 (5 bases). Germline CDR1 is SGHTA and CDR2 is FQGNSA. This CDR3 contains 13 residues. V dropped 0 bases and J dropped 9 bases, with 9 bases sitting between them. For the CDR3, the DNA is TGTGCCAGCAGCTTAGCATTCGGGATTGAGCAGTTCTTC. This gives the protein CASSLAFGIEQFF.

This rearrangement joins TRBV30 to TRBJ2-1; 9 bases are shared with TRBD1. From germline, CDR1 is GTSNPN and CDR2 SVGIG (reference sequence). The length of the CDR3 is 16 residues. V lost 2 bases, J lost 4 bases, and 9 bases stayed unmatched. The CDR3 reads CAWSYDRGESYNEQFF. The DNA of the CDR3 is TGTGCCTGGAGTTATGACAGGGGGGAATCTTACAATGAGCAGTTCTTC.

The V and J genes are TRBV9 and TRBJ1-1, with unresolved D. The germline CDR1 and CDR2 sequences are SGDLS and YYNGEE. Between the trimmed V and J ends, which lost 3 bases and 1 base, there was a span of 10 bases. This CDR3 is built from 14 residues. The CDR3 here is CASSGRVGNTEAFF. As DNA, the CDR3 is TGTGCCAGCAGCGGGAGGGTTGGGAACACTGAAGCTTTCTTT.

This chain joins TRBV2 and TRBJ1-5; D perhaps matches TRBD1 (5 bases). V gave up 4 bases and J gave up 1 base, with 11 bases separating them. Looked up from germline, CDR1 is SNHLY and CDR2 is FYNNEI. This CDR3 spans 15 amino acids. The CDR3 nucleotides read TGTGCCAGCAGTGGAGAGACAGACAGCAATCAGCCCCAGCATTTT. It translates to CASSGETDSNQPQHF.

Here the CDR3 DNA reads TGTGCCAGCAGTCGGGATTTCAACACTGAAGCTTTCTTT. Translated, it gives CASSRDFNTEAFF. V is TRBV27 and J is TRBJ1-1; D is unresolved. Germline V gene data show CDR1 as MNHEY and CDR2 as SMNVEV (reference sequence). The ends were cut back, 5 bases at V and 2 bases at J, with 9 bases in the middle. The CDR3 covers 13 residues.

The chain combines TRBV11-2 with TRBJ2-7, with D perhaps TRBD2 (5 bases). This CDR3 is built from 11 residues. Germline-derived CDR1 and CDR2 are SGHAT and FQNNGV. The ends were cut back, 2 bases at V and 9 bases at J, with 8 bases in the middle. This chain's CDR3 is CASSLLDSQYF. Here the CDR3 DNA reads TGTGCCAGCAGCTTACTGGACTCGCAGTACTTC.

This chain joins TRBV18 and TRBJ2-5; possible D gene TRBD2, 5 bases. The V gene's germline CDR1 is KGHSH and CDR2 LQKENI. The CDR3 has 15 residues. Between the trimmed V and J ends, which lost 3 bases and 2 bases, there was a span of 13 bases. CDR3 in DNA: TGTGCCAGCTCACCGCCCCTAGCTCGGCAAGAGACCCAGTACTTC. Its protein is CASSPPLARQETQYF.

V and J are TRBV5-6 and TRBJ1-2; no clear D gene. The ends were cut back, 4 bases at V and 6 bases at J, with 10 bases in the middle. Germline V CDR1 and CDR2: SGHDT, YYEEEE. This CDR3 has 12 amino acids. This CDR3 is CASSDREDGYTF. For the CDR3, the DNA is TGTGCCAGCAGCGATAGGGAGGATGGCTACACCTTC. The entire variable domain, with the rest obtained from reference TRBV5-6 and TRBJ1-2, is as follows: DAGVTQSPTHLIKTRGQQVTLRCSPKSGHDTVSWYQQALGQGPQFIFQYYEEEERQRGNFPDRFSGHQFPNYSSELNVNALLLGDSALYLCASSDREDGYTFGSGTRLTVV.

This chain links TRBV19 with TRBJ2-4; 8 nucleotides agree with TRBD2. Unmatched junction bases numbered 6, after V lost 2 bases and J lost 6 bases. CDR1 LNHDA and CDR2 SQIVND come from the germline V gene (reference sequence). CDR3 length: 15 amino acids. The CDR3 DNA reads TGTGCCAGTAGTATACCCGGGAGGGCCCCAAACATTCAGTACTTC. Translated: CASSIPGRAPNIQYF. Together with reference TRBV19 and TRBJ2-4, the CDR3 gives the full variable domain: DGGITQSPKYLFRKEGQNVTLSCEQNLNHDAMYWYRQDPGQGLRLIYYSQIVNDFQKGDIAEGYSVSREKKESFPLTVTSAQKNPTAFYLCASSIPGRAPNIQYFGAGTRLSVL.

This clone has just one count. V gene TRBV11-1 combines with J gene TRBJ2-1, with 8 bases lining up with TRBD2. Germline-derived CDR1 and CDR2 are SGHAT and FQDESV (reference sequence). This CDR3 has 16 amino acids. Trimming cost V 1 base and J 8 bases; bases outside gene matches: 10. The CDR3: CASSLGGGLEADEQFF. Here the CDR3 DNA reads TGTGCCAGCAGCTTAGGGGGGGGACTAGAGGCTGATGAGCAGTTCTTC.

The rearrangement links TRBV27 to TRBJ1-1; tentative D call: TRBD1 (6 bases). V dropped 6 bases and J dropped 7 bases, with 9 bases sitting between them. CDR1 and CDR2 (germline): MNHEY, SMNVEV (reference sequence). The CDR3 covers 11 residues. The CDR3 region is CASSGQIEAFF. CDR3 DNA: TGTGCCAGCAGCGGACAGATTGAAGCTTTCTTT.

This sequence joins TRBV4-1 and TRBJ1-2, with D possibly being TRBD1 (6 bases). The V end was cut by 0 bases, the J end by 5 bases, with 16 bases between. Germline values: CDR1 MGHRA, CDR2 YSYEKL. The CDR3 is 16 residues long. The CDR3 coding sequence is TGCGCCAGCAGCCAAGAAACCGCAGGGGTGGGATATGGCTACACCTTC. It yields the protein CASSQETAGVGYGYTF.

The V call is TRBV7-9, the J call TRBJ2-5; 13 nucleotides match TRBD2. Germline values: CDR1 SEHNR, CDR2 FQNEAQ (reference sequence). The ends lost 5 bases at V and 5 bases at J; junction bases unmatched: 8. The CDR3 has 16 amino acids. The CDR3: CASSQRTSGSRETQYF. In DNA form, the CDR3 reads TGTGCCAGCAGCCAGAGGACTAGCGGGAGTCGGGAGACCCAGTACTTC.

A note on this clone: One end of the junction is discordant with germline, which a read error may explain. This chain connects TRBV7-7 to TRBJ2-1, with D maybe TRBD2 (6 bases). From germline, CDR1 is SSHAT and CDR2 FNYEAQ (reference sequence). The CDR3 covers 15 residues. The CDR3 sequence is CASSLAKGSGSEQFF. CDR3 nucleotide sequence: TGTGCTAGCAGCTTAGCAAAAGGTAGCGGCAGTGAGCAGTTCTTC.

The CDR3 region has the DNA TGTGCCAGCAGGGTAGGGGGAAAAAATTCACCCCTCCACTTT. It specifies CASRVGGKNSPLHF. The chain combines TRBV27 with TRBJ1-6, with D possibly being TRBD1 (6 bases). Germline CDR1 MNHEY, CDR2 SMNVEV (reference sequence). V lost 6 bases and J lost 7, with 13 bases in between. The CDR3 contains 14 residues.

The chain employs TRBV30 and TRBJ1-1; D not certain. CDR3 length: 13 amino acids. The V and J ends lost 3 bases and 4 bases respectively, with 12 bases between them. Germline loops: CDR1 GTSNPN, CDR2 SVGIG (reference sequence). DNA for the CDR3: TGTGCCTGGAGCGCCAGTACGGGCACTGAAGCTTTCTTT. It yields the protein CAWSASTGTEAFF.

This chain joins TRBV6-4 and TRBJ2-5; tentative D call: TRBD1 (5 bases). The CDR3 is 13 amino acids. V was pared by 6 bases and J by 4 bases, with 12 bases between. Germline CDR1 reads MRHNA; CDR2 reads SNTAGT. The CDR3 region has the DNA TGTGCCAGCAGCGCGGACATAGGAGAGACCCAGTACTTC. This translates into CASSADIGETQYF.

This sequence joins TRBV7-9 and TRBJ1-2; the D gene is possibly TRBD1 (6 bases). The CDR3 is 16 amino acids. The V gene lost 1 base and the J gene lost 7 bases, with 19 bases spanning the gap. CDR1 and CDR2 from the germline V gene are SEHNR and FQNEAQ (reference sequence). CDR3: CASSLGAGGAPGGYTF. The CDR3 coding sequence is TGTGCCAGCAGCTTAGGGGCGGGGGGCGCCCCCGGTGGCTACACCTTC.

The rearrangement uses TRBV7-2 and TRBJ2-7; TRBD1 agrees at 9 bases. After removal of 5 bases from V and 4 bases from J, the junction contained 3 bases not matched to a gene. Germline V gene lookup returns CDR1 SGHTA and CDR2 FQGNSA. CDR3 size: 13 residues. The CDR3 bases are TGTGCCAGCAGCAGGGGACAGGGTTACGAGCAGTACTTC. Translated: CASSRGQGYEQYF.

The chain uses TRBV19 and TRBJ1-1, with a tentative D call TRBD1 (6 bases). Trimming pared 4 bases from V and 1 base from J, leaving 16 bases between. This CDR3 is built from 16 residues. The V gene's germline CDR1 is LNHDA and CDR2 SQIVND (reference sequence). The CDR3: CASSKRGQLENTEAFF. CDR3 in DNA: TGTGCCAGTAGTAAACGAGGACAGCTGGAGAACACTGAAGCTTTCTTT.

The rearrangement links TRBV6-2 or TRBV6-3 to TRBJ1-1; maybe TRBD1 (6 bases). V gave up 6 bases and J gave up 6 bases, with 14 bases separating them. The germline V gene has CDR1 MNHEY and CDR2 SVGEGT. This CDR3 has 13 amino acids. CDR3 region: CASSRRQESEAFF. CDR3 DNA: TGTGCCAGCAGCCGACGACAGGAGTCTGAAGCTTTCTTT.

This clone was picked up one time. The chain joins TRBV7-6 to TRBJ1-3; D call uncertain. Trimming pared 2 bases from V and 0 bases from J, leaving 11 bases between. This CDR3 is built from 16 residues. Germline V gene lookup returns CDR1 SGHVS and CDR2 FNYEAQ. The CDR3 DNA reads as TGTGCCAGCAGCTTAAGCACCCCGAGCTCTGGAAACACCATATATTTT. This encodes CASSLSTPSSGNTIYF.

J is TRBJ1-5 and V is TRBV27; 7 bases match TRBD1. The germline V gene encodes CDR1 MNHEY and CDR2 SMNVEV (reference sequence). Unmatched junction bases numbered 6, after V lost 5 bases and J lost 5 bases. This CDR3 region has 14 residues. In DNA form, the CDR3 reads TGTGCCAGCAGTCAGGACAGGCGTCATCAGCCCCAGCATTTT. It codes for CASSQDRRHQPQHF.

The rearrangement links TRBV19 to TRBJ2-7, with 9 positions matching TRBD2. Germline-derived CDR1 and CDR2 are LNHDA and SQIVND (reference sequence). J gave up 4 bases and V 4 bases, and 8 bases lay outside the gene matches. The CDR3 has 15 residues. The CDR3: CASSTPAGGRYEQYF. For the CDR3, the DNA is TGTGCCAGTAGTACCCCTGCGGGAGGGAGGTACGAGCAGTACTTC. Using reference TRBV19 and TRBJ2-7 for the parts outside the CDR3, the full variable domain is DGGITQSPKYLFRKEGQNVTLSCEQNLNHDAMYWYRQDPGQGLRLIYYSQIVNDFQKGDIAEGYSVSREKKESFPLTVTSAQKNPTAFYLCASSTPAGGRYEQYFGPGTRLTVT.

This sequence joins TRBV19 and TRBJ2-2; D is perhaps TRBD1 (6 bases). The germline V gene has CDR1 LNHDA and CDR2 SQIVND (reference sequence). The CDR3 sequence is 15 residues long. Deletions cut 5 bases from V and 4 bases from J, with 14 bases between. The CDR3 region has the DNA TGTGCCAGTAGTGCTCAAAGGGGGATCACCGGGGAGCTGTTTTTT. This translates into CASSAQRGITGELFF.